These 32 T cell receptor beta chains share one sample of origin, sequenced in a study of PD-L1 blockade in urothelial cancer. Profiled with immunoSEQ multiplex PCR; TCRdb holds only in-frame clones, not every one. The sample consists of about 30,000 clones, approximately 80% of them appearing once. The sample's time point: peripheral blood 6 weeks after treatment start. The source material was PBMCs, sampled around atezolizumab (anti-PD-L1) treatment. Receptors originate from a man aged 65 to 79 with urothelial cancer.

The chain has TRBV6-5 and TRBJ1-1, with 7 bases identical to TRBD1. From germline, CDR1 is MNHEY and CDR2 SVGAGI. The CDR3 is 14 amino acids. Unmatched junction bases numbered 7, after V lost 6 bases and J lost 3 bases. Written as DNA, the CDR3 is TGTGCCAGCAGATTGACAGGGCGATACACTGAAGCTTTCTTT. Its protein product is CASRLTGRYTEAFF.

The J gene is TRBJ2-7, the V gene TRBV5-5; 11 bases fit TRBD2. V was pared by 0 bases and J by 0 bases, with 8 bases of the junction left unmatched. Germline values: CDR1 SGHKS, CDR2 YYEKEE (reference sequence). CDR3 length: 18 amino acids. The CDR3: CASSLVWLAGGNSYEQYF. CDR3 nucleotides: TGTGCCAGCAGCTTGGTCTGGCTAGCGGGAGGTAACTCCTACGAGCAGTACTTC.

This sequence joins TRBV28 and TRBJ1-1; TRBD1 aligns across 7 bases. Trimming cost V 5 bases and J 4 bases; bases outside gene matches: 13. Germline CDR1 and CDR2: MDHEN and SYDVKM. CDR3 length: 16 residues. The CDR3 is CASSIPKGARPTEAFF. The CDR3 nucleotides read TGTGCCAGCAGTATACCTAAGGGGGCGCGCCCCACTGAAGCTTTCTTT.

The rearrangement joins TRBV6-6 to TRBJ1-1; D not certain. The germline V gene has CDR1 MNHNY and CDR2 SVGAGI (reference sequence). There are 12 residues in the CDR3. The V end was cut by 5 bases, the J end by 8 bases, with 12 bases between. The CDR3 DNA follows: TGTGCCAGCAGTACCCCAGGCCCCGAAGCTTTCTTT. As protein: CASSTPGPEAFF.

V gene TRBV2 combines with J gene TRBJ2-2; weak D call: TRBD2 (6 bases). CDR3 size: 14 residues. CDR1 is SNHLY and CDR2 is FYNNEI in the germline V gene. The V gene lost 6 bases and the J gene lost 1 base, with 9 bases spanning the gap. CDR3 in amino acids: CASRGLLNTGELFF. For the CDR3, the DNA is TGTGCCAGCAGGGGACTGCTGAACACCGGGGAGCTGTTTTTT.

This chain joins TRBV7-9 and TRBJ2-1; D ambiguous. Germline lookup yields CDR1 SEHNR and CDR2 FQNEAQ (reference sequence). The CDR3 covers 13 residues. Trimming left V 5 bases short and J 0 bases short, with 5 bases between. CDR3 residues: CASSMSSYNEQFF. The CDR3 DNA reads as TGTGCCAGCAGCATGAGCTCCTACAATGAGCAGTTCTTC. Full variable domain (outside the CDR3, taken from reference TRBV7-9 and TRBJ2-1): DTGVSQNPRHKITKRGQNVTFRCDPISEHNRLYWYRQTLGQGPEFLTYFQNEAQLEKSRLLSDRFSAERPKGSFSTLEIQRTEQGDSAMYLCASSMSSYNEQFFGPGTRLTVL.

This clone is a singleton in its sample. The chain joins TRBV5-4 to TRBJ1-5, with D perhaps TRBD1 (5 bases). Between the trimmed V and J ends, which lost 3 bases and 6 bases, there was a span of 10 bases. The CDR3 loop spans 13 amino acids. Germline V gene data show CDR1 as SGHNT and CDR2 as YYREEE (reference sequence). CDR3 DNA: TGTGCCAGCAGCTCGGGGGGGGGTCAGCCCCAGCATTTT. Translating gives CASSSGGGQPQHF.

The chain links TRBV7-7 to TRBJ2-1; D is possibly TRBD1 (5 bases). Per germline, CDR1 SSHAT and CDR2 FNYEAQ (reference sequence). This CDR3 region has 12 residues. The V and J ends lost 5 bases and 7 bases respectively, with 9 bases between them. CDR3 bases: TGTGCCAGCAGCAACACAGGTAATGAGCAGTTCTTC. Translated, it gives CASSNTGNEQFF.

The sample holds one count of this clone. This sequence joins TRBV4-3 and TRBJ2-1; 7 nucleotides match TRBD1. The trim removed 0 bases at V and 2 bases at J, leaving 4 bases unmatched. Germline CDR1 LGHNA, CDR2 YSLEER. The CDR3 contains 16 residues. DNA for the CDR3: TGCGCCAGCAGCCAAGATGGGCAGGGGGCCTACAATGAGCAGTTCTTC. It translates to CASSQDGQGAYNEQFF.

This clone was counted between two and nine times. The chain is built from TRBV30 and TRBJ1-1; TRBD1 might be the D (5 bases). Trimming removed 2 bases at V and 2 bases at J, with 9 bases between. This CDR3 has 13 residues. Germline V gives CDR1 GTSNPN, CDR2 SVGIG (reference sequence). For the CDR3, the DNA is TGTGCCTGGAGTTGGGGCGGTAACACTGAAGCTTTCTTT. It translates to CAWSWGGNTEAFF.

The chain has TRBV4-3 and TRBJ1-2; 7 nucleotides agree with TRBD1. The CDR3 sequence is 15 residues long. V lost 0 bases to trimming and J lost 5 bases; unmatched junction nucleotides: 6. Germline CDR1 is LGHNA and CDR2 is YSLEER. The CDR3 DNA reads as TGCGCCAGCAGCCAAGAACGGACAGGAAGGTATGGCTACACCTTC. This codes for CASSQERTGRYGYTF.

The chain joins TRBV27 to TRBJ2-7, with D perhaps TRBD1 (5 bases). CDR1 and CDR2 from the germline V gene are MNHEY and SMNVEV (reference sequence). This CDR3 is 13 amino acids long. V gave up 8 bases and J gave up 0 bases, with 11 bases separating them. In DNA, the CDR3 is TGTGCCAGCCGACGACAGAACTCCTACGAGCAGTACTTC. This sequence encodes CASRRQNSYEQYF.

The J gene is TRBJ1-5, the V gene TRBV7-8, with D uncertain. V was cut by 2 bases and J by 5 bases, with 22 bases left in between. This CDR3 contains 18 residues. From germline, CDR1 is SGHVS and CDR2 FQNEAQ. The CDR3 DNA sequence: TGTGCCAGCAGCTTAACCCATTCGACGGAGTGGAGGGATCAGCCCCAGCATTTT. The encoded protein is CASSLTHSTEWRDQPQHF.

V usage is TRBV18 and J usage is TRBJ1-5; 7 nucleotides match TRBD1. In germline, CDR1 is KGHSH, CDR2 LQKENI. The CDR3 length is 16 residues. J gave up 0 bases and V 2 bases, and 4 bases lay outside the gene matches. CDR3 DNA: TGTGCCAGCTCACCAGGACAGGCGAGTAGCAATCAGCCCCAGCATTTT. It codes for CASSPGQASSNQPQHF. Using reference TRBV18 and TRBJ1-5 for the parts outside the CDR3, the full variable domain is NAGVMQNPRHLVRRRGQEARLRCSPMKGHSHVYWYRQLPEEGLKFMVYLQKENIIDESGMPKERFSAEFPKEGPSILRIQQVVRGDSAAYFCASSPGQASSNQPQHFGDGTRLSIL.

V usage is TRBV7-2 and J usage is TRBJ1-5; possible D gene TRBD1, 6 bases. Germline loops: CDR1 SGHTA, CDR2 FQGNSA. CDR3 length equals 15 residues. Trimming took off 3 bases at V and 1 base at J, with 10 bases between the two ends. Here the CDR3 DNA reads TGTGCCAGCAGCTTTACAGGGCCCAGCAATCAGCCCCAGCATTTT. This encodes CASSFTGPSNQPQHF. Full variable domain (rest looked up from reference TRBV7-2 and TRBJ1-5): GAGVSQSPSNKVTEKGKDVELRCDPISGHTALYWYRQSLGQGLEFLIYFQGNSAPDKSGLPSDRFSAERTGGSVSTLTIQRTQQEDSAVYLCASSFTGPSNQPQHFGDGTRLSIL.

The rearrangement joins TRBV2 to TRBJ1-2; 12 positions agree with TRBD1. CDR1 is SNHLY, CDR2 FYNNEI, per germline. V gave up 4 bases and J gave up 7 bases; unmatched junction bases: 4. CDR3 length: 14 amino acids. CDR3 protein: CASSAGQGAGGYTF. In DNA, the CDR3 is TGTGCCAGCAGTGCGGGACAGGGGGCTGGTGGCTACACCTTC.

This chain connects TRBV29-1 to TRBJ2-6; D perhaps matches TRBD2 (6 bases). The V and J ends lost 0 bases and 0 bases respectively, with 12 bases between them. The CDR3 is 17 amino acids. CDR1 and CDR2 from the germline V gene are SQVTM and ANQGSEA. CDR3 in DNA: TGCAGCGTTGAAGATCTAGCGAGTCTCTCTGGGGCCAACGTCCTGACTTTC. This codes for CSVEDLASLSGANVLTF.

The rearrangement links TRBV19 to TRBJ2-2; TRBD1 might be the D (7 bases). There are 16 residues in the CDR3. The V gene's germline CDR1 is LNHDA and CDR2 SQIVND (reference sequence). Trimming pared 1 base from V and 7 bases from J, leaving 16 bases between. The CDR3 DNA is TGTGCCAGTAGTATAGCGACGACAGGGAGGTTCGGGGAGCTGTTTTTT. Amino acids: CASSIATTGRFGELFF.

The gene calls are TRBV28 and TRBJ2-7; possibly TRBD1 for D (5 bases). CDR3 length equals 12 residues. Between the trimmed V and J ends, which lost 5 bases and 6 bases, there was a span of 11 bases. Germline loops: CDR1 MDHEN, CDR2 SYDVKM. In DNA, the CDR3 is TGTGCCAGCAGTCAAAGACAGAGCGAGCAGTACTTC. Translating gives CASSQRQSEQYF.

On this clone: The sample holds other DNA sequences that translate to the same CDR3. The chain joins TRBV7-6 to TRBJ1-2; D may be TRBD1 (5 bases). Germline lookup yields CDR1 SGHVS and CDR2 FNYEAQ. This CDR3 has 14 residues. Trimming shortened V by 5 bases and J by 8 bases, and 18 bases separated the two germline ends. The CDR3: CASSPGVSRGGYTF. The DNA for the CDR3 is TGTGCCAGCAGCCCGGGGGTTTCAAGAGGAGGCTACACCTTC.

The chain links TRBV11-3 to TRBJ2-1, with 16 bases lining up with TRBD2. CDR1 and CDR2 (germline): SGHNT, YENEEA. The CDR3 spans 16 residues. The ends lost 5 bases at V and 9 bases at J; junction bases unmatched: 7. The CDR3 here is CASSPGTSGRASEQFF. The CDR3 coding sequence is TGTGCCAGCAGCCCGGGGACTAGCGGGAGGGCCAGTGAGCAGTTCTTC. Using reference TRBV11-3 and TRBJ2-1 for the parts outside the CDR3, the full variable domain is EAGVVQSPRYKIIEKKQPVAFWCNPISGHNTLYWYLQNLGQGPELLIRYENEEAVDDSQLPKDRFSAERLKGVDSTLKIQPAELGDSAVYLCASSPGTSGRASEQFFGPGTRLTVL.

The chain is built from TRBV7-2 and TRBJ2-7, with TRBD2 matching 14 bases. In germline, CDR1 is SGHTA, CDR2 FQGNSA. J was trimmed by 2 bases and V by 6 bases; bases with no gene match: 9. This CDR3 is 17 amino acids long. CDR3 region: CASSFQTSGRAPYEQYF. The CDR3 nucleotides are TGTGCCAGCAGTTTCCAGACTAGCGGGAGGGCCCCCTACGAGCAGTACTTC.

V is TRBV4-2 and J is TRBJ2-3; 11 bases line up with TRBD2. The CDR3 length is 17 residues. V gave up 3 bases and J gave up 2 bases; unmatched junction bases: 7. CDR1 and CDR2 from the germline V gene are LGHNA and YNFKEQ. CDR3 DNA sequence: TGTGCCAGCAGCCATTTCCAGACTAGCGGGACCACAGATACGCAGTATTTT. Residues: CASSHFQTSGTTDTQYF.

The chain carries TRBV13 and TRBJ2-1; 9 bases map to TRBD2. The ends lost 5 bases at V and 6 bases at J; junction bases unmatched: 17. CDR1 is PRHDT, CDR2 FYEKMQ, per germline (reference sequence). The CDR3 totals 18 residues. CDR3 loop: CASSGGLAESSERNEQFF. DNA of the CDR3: TGTGCCAGCAGCGGGGGACTAGCAGAATCCTCGGAGCGCAATGAGCAGTTCTTC.

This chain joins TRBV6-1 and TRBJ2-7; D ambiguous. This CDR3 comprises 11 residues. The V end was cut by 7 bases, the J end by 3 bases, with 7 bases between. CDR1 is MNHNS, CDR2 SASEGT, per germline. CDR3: CASTELYEQYF. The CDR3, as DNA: TGTGCCAGCACGGAGCTCTACGAGCAGTACTTC.

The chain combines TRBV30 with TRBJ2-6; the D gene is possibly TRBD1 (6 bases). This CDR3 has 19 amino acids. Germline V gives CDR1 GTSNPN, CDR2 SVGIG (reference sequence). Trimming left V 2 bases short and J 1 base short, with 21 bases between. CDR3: CAWSTFTPYQGSGANVLTF. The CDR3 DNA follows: TGTGCCTGGAGTACCTTTACTCCCTACCAGGGGTCTGGGGCCAACGTCCTGACTTTC.

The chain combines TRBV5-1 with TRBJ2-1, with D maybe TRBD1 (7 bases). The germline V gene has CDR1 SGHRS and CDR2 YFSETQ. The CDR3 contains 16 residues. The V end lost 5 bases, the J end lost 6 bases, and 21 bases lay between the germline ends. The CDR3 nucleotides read TGCGCCAGCAGATGGGGGGACCGCCCAGGGGGCAATGAGCAGTTCTTC. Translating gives CASRWGDRPGGNEQFF.

This CDR3 reads CAWRAGQGGGQPQHF. The CDR3, as DNA: TGTGCCTGGAGAGCGGGACAGGGAGGTGGTCAGCCCCAGCATTTT. The chain has TRBV30 and TRBJ1-5; 9 nucleotides line up with TRBD1. After removal of 3 bases from V and 6 bases from J, the junction contained 9 bases not matched to a gene. Germline CDR1 is GTSNPN and CDR2 is SVGIG (reference sequence). The length of the CDR3 is 15 residues.

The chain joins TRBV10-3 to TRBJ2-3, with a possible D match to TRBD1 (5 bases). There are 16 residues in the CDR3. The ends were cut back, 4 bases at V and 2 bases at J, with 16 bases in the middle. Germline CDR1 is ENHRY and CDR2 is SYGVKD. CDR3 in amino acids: CAISGQLGRTTDTQYF. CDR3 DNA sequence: TGTGCCATCAGTGGACAGTTGGGGCGTACCACAGATACGCAGTATTTT.

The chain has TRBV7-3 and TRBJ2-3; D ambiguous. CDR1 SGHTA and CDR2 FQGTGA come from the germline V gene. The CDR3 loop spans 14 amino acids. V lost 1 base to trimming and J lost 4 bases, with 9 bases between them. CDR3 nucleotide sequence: TGTGCCAGCAGCTTAATGGGCCCCCCAGATACGCAGTATTTT. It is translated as CASSLMGPPDTQYF.

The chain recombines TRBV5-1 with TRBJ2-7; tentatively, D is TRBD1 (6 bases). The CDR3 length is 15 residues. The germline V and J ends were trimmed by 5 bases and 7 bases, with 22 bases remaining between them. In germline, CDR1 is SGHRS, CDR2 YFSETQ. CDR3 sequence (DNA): TGCGCCAGCAGAGAGGGGACACGGGCTCGGGAAGAGCAGTACTTC. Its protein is CASREGTRAREEQYF.

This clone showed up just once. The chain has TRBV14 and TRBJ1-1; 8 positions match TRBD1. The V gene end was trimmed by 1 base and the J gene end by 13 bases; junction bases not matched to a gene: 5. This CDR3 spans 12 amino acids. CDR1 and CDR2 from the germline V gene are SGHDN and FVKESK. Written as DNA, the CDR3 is TGTGCCAGCAGCCAAGTTGCAGGGGGCGGTTTCTTT. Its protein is CASSQVAGGGFF.